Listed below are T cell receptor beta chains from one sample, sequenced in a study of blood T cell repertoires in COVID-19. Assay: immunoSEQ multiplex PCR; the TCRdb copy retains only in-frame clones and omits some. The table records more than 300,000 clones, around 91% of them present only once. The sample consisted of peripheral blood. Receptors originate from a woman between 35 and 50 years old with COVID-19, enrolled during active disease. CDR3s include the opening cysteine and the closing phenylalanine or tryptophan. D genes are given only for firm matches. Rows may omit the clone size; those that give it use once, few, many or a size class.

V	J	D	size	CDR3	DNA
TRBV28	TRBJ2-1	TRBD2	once	CASSLAGGYNEQFF	TGTGCCAGCAGCCTAGCGGGAGGATACAATGAGCAGTTCTTC
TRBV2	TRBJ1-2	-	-	CASSFTRGDYGYTF	TGTGCCAGCAGTTTTACCCGTGGAGACTATGGCTACACCTTC
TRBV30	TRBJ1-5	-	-	CAWSNGQPQHF	TGTGCCTGGAGTAACGGTCAGCCCCAGCATTTT
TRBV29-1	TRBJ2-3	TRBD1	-	CSVQTGEDTQYF	TGCAGCGTCCAGACAGGGGAGGATACGCAGTATTTT
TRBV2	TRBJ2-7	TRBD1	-	CASEDRGGYEQYF	TGTGCCTCGGAGGACAGGGGAGGATACGAGCAGTACTTC
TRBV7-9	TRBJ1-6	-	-	CASSQGGKGTRNSPLHF	TGTGCCAGCAGCCAAGGAGGGAAAGGAACCCGGAATTCACCCCTCCACTTT
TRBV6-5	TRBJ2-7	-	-	CASRGDSYEQYF	TGTGCCAGCAGAGGTGACAGCTACGAGCAGTACTTC
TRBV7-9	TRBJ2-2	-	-	CASSPLGGATGELFF	TGTGCCAGCAGCCCCTTGGGGGGGGCGACGGGGGAGCTGTTTTTT
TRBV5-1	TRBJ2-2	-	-	CASGSGTYAGGELFF	TGCGCCAGCGGATCCGGGACATACGCAGGCGGGGAGCTGTTTTTT
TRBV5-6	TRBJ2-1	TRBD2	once	CASSFLTGTSVPIEQFF	TGTGCCAGCAGCTTTCTAACTGGGACTAGCGTGCCTATTGAGCAGTTCTTC
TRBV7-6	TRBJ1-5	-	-	CASSLGGRGNQPQHF	TGTGCCAGCAGCCTAGGAGGTCGGGGCAATCAGCCCCAGCATTTT
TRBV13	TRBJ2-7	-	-	CASSQDRFPYEQYF	TGTGCCAGCAGCCAAGACAGGTTTCCCTACGAGCAGTACTTC
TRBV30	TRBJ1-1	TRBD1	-	CAWSVPRGGFTEAFF	TGTGCCTGGAGTGTACCGAGAGGGGGCTTCACTGAAGCTTTCTTT
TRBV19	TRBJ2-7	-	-	CASSRDPSYEQYF	TGTGCCAGTAGTCGGGATCCCTCCTACGAGCAGTACTTC
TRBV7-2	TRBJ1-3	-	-	CASSAYYSGNTIYF	TGTGCCAGCAGCGCCTATTACTCTGGAAACACCATATATTTT
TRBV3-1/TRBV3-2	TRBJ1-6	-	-	CASSQEAGRYNSPLHF	TGTGCCAGCAGCCAAGAGGCGGGGCGGTATAATTCACCCCTCCACTTT
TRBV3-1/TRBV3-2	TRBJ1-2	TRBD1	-	CASRGGQGALLGYGYTF	TGTGCCAGCAGGGGAGGACAGGGGGCACTGTTGGGCTATGGCTACACCTTC
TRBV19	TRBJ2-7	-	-	CASSIDLPGPGYEQYF	TGTGCCAGTAGTATAGATCTCCCAGGCCCAGGCTACGAGCAGTACTTC
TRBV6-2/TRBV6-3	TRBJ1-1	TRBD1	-	CASSYGTGGMPTEAFF	TGTGCCAGCAGTTACGGGACAGGGGGCATGCCCACTGAAGCTTTCTTT
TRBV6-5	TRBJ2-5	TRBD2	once	CASTLGGGPGGTQYF	TGTGCCAGCACCTTAGGCGGGGGACCCGGGGGGACCCAGTACTTC
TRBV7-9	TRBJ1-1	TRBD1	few	CATRDRVMNTEAFF	TGTGCCACCAGGGACAGGGTTATGAACACTGAAGCTTTCTTT
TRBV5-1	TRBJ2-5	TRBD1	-	CASSLRTGLFQETQYF	TGCGCCAGCAGCCTTCGGACAGGGTTGTTCCAAGAGACCCAGTACTTC
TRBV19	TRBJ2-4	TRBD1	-	CASSATTGGGGKNIQYF	TGTGCCAGTAGTGCTACCACAGGGGGTGGCGGCAAAAACATTCAGTACTTC
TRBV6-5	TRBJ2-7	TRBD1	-	CASSYAGQGVGEQYF	TGTGCCAGCAGTTACGCGGGACAGGGGGTAGGCGAGCAGTACTTC
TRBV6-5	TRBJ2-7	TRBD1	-	CASSYPGQGVHEQYF	TGTGCCAGCAGTTACCCAGGACAGGGGGTCCACGAGCAGTACTTC
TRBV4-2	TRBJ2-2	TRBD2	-	CASSQVVGGSGELFF	TGTGCCAGCAGCCAAGTCGTCGGGGGGTCCGGGGAGCTGTTTTTT
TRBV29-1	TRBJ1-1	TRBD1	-	CSVMGQRNTEAFF	TGCAGCGTGATGGGACAGAGGAACACTGAAGCTTTCTTT
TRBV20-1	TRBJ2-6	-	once	CSASLGGSGANVLTF	TGCAGTGCTAGTCTAGGCGGCTCTGGGGCCAACGTCCTGACTTTC
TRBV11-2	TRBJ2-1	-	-	CASSLGPPVYNEQFF	TGTGCCAGCAGCTTAGGTCCCCCCGTATACAATGAGCAGTTCTTC
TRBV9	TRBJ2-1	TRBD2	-	CASSVFAGGPGNEQFF	TGTGCCAGCAGCGTATTTGCGGGAGGGCCCGGCAATGAGCAGTTCTTC
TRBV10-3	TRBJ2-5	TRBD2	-	CAISGAPGRTSGGMETQYF	TGTGCCATCAGTGGTGCCCCGGGACGGACTAGCGGGGGGATGGAGACCCAGTACTTC
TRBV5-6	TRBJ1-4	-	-	CASSLLQTNEKLFF	TGTGCCAGCAGCTTGCTTCAGACTAATGAAAAACTGTTTTTT
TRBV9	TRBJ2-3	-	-	CASSPDTLSTDTQYF	TGTGCCAGCAGCCCCGACACACTGAGCACAGATACGCAGTATTTT
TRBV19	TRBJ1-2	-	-	CASSIRDKDYGYTF	TGTGCCAGTAGTATCCGGGATAAGGACTATGGCTACACCTTC
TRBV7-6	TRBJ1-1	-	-	CASSCRVARDTEAFF	TGTGCCAGCAGCTGTCGGGTAGCCCGTGACACTGAAGCTTTCTTT
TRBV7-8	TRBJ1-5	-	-	CASSYNQGEDSKLYQPQHF	TGTGCCAGCAGTTATAATCAAGGAGAAGATTCAAAGCTTTATCAGCCCCAGCATTTT
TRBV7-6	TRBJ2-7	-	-	CASSLEYSATYEQYF	TGTGCCAGCAGCTTGGAGTATTCGGCCACCTACGAGCAGTACTTC
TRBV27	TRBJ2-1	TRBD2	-	CASSFEGTSGRAPDNEQFF	TGTGCCAGCAGTTTCGAGGGGACTAGCGGGAGGGCCCCGGACAATGAGCAGTTCTTC
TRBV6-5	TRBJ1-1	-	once	CASSRGHSNTEAFF	TGTGCCAGCAGCCGGGGACATTCGAACACTGAAGCTTTCTTT
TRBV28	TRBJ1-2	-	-	CASLWGGQNGYTF	TGTGCCAGCTTATGGGGGGGGCAAAATGGCTACACCTTC
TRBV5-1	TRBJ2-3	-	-	CASSSPRSGEGTDTQYF	TGCGCCAGCAGCTCCCCTCGTTCGGGAGAGGGCACAGATACGCAGTATTTT
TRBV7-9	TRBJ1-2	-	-	CASSLVARGYTF	TGTGCCAGCAGCTTAGTCGCGCGTGGCTACACCTTC